The clone carrying this TCR beta chain has more than one count but fewer than ten. What it binds is not known. The CDR3 is made up of 14 amino acids. The germline CDR1 and CDR2 sequences are MDHEN and SYDVKM. The junction had 3 bases not matched to a gene; V was cut back by 2 bases and J by 2 bases. This sample was included in a study of beta chain features in type 1 diabetes. The overall study: What patients shared with healthy donors was a similar profile of age, gender and cell yields. Regarding the study as a whole: VDJ junctions from patients with type 1 diabetes contained fewer insertions and more deletions. Researchers report that Type 1 diabetes patients had moderately but significantly shorter TCRB CDR3s across all four CD4+ subsets. It was possible that PCR favored shorter templates, equally so in patients and controls.

Expressed TCRB transcripts were sequenced after all isolated RNA was converted to cDNA. Clones were read by immunoSEQ multiplex PCR, and TCRdb kept only the in-frame ones, dropping some. The data hold hundreds of thousands of clones, with around 12% observed a single time. The material sequenced was naive CD4+ T cells from blood. The origin of this receptor is a woman between 18 and 30 years old with type 1 diabetes. The rearrangement joins TRBV28 to TRBJ2-7, with 7 bases fitting TRBD1. CDR3 region: CASSLKQGTYEQYF. CDR3 DNA: TGTGCCAGCAGTTTAAAACAGGGGACCTACGAGCAGTACTTC.